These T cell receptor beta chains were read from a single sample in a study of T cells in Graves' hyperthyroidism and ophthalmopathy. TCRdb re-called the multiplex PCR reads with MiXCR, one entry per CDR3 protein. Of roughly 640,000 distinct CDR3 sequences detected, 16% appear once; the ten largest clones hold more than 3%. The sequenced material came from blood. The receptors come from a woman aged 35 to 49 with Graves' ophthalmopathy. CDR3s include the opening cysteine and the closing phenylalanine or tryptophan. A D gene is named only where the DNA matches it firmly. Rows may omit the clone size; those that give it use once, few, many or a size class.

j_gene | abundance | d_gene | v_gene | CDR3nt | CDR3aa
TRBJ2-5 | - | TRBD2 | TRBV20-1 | TGCAGTGCTAGAAGACTAGCATTGGACCAAGAGACCCAGTACTTC | CSARRLALDQETQYF
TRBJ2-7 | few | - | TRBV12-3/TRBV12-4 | TGTGCCAGCAGACCCGGGACACTTTACGAGCAGTACTTC | CASRPGTLYEQYF
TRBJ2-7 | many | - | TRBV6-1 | TGTGCCAGCAGCAGGGGACGGGGGGCCTCCTACGAGCAGTACTTC | CASSRGRGASYEQYF
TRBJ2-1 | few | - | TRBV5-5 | TGTGCCAGCAGCTTCGCTGGGGGCTTCCCACTGCGGGATGAGCAGTTCTTC | CASSFAGGFPLRDEQFF
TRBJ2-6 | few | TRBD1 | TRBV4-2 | TGTGCCAGCTGCCGGGACAGCACTTCTGGGGCCAACGTCCTGACTTTC | CASCRDSTSGANVLTF
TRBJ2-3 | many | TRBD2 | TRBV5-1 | TGCGCCAGCTCCCCAGGACTAGCGGGAGTTACGCAGTATTTT | CASSPGLAGVTQYF
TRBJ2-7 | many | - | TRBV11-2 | TGTGCCAGCAGCTTAGCACCGGGACTCAATTACGAGCAGTACTTC | CASSLAPGLNYEQYF
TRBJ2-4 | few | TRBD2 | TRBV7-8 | TGTGCCAGCAGTCTGAGCGGGAGGGCCGGGGCCAAAAACATTCAGTACTTC | CASSLSGRAGAKNIQYF
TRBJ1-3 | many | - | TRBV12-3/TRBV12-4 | TGTGCCAGCAGTGCGACAGGACCAAACACCATATATTTT | CASSATGPNTIYF
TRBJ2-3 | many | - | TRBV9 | TGTGCCAGCAGCCCCCGGACTGGGGATACGCAGTATTTT | CASSPRTGDTQYF
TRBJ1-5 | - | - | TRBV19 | TGTGCCTCGATGCTAACCCTTAGCAATCAGCCCCAGCATTTT | CASMLTLSNQPQHF
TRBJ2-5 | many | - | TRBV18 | TGTGCCAGCTCACCCCGTCAAGAGACCCAGTACTTC | CASSPRQETQYF
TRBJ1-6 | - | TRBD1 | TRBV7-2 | TGTGCCAGCACCCCTGACAGGGATAATTCACCCCTCCACTTT | CASTPDRDNSPLHF
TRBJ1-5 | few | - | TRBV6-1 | TGTGCCAGCACCCGGTATAGCAATCAGCCCCAGCATTTT | CASTRYSNQPQHF
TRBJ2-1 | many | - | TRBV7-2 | TGTGCCAGCAAACCCACGGGACCGAGCTACAATGAGCAGTTCTTC | CASKPTGPSYNEQFF
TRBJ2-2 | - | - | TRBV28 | TGTGCCAGCAGTAACGGAGGGGCCACCGGGGAGCTGTTTTTT | CASSNGGATGELFF
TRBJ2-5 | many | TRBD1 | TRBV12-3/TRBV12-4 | TGTGCCAGCGTCGGGACAGCCGACAAAGAGACCCAGTACTTC | CASVGTADKETQYF
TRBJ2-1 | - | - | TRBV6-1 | TGTGCCAGCAGTGAGCCCCTTCTGAACAATGAGCAGTTCTTC | CASSEPLLNNEQFF
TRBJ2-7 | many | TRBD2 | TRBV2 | TGTGCCAGCAGCGGACTAGCGGGAACGTGGGAGCAGTACTTC | CASSGLAGTWEQYF
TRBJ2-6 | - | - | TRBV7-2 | TGTGCCAGCAGCACCCAGACAGTTCTCTCTGGGGCCAACGTCCTGACTTTC | CASSTQTVLSGANVLTF
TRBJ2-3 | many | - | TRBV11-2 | TGTGCCAGCAGCTTGTTTTCCAGGAGGGCGGTAGAGGATACGCAGTATTTT | CASSLFSRRAVEDTQYF
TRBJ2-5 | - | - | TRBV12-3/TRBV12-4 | TGTGCCAGCAGCCCAGAGGGCAGGGGAAGAGAGACCCAGTACTTC | CASSPEGRGRETQYF
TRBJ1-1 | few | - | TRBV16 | TGTGCCAGCAGCCAATCCCAGGAGGGCACTGAAGCTTTCTTT | CASSQSQEGTEAFF
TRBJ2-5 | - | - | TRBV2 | TGTGCCAGCAGTGAACAGATGGGGCCACAAGAGACCCAGTACTTC | CASSEQMGPQETQYF
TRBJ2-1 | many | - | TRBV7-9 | TGTGCTACTGGGCCGCGGCGGAACAATGAGCAGTTCTTC | CATGPRRNNEQFF
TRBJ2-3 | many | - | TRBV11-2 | TGTGCCAGCAGCCCCCGGTATGGGAGCACAGATACGCAGTATTTT | CASSPRYGSTDTQYF
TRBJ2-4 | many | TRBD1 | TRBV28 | TGTGCCAGCAGTTTCCCCGGGACAGGGGCGAACATTCAGTACTTC | CASSFPGTGANIQYF
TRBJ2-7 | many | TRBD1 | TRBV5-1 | TGCGCCAGCACTACCGGACAGGGATCAGACGAGCAGTACTTC | CASTTGQGSDEQYF
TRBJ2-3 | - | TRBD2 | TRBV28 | TGTGCCAGCAGTTTTCCCCCAGTGTTGGATGAGCGGGACCACACAGATACGCAGTATTTT | CASSFPPVLDERDHTDTQYF
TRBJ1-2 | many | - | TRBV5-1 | TGCGCCAGCAGCCTTGACACTGGGACGGGAGGCTACACCTTC | CASSLDTGTGGYTF
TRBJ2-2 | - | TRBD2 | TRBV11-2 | TGTGCCAGCAGCTTGATGGCTAGCGGGAGGCCGAACACCGGGGAGCTGTTTTTT | CASSLMASGRPNTGELFF
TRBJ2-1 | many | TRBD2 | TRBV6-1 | TGTGCCAGCAGTGAAGGCCAGCGGGGGAGTAATGAGCAGTTCTTC | CASSEGQRGSNEQFF
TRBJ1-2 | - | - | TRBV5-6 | TGTGCCAGCAGCTTGGGTCATTGGAGAGTCCCATATGGCTACACCTTC | CASSLGHWRVPYGYTF
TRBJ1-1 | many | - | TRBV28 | TGTGCCAGCAGTTCCCCCGCACAGGGGAACACTGAAGCTTTCTTT | CASSSPAQGNTEAFF
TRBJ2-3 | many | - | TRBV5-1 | TGCGCCAGCAGCTTTTGGGAGGCTTCGACAGATACGCAGTATTTT | CASSFWEASTDTQYF
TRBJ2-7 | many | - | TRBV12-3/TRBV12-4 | TGTGCCAGCGCCGTAGGGGCGCTGAGCTCCTACGAGCAGTACTTC | CASAVGALSSYEQYF
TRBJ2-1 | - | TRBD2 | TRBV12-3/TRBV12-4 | TGTGCCAGCCTACGGGGGGGGGACAATGAGCAGTTCTTC | CASLRGGDNEQFF
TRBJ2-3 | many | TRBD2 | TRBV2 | TGTGCCAGCAGTTCCCGTTCTAGCGGAGGCACAGATACGCAGTATTTT | CASSSRSSGGTDTQYF
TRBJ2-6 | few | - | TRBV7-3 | TGTGCCAGCAGCAACGATGTCTCTGGGGCCAACGTCCTGACTTTC | CASSNDVSGANVLTF